This T cell receptor (beta chain) was identified during a study of T cell responses to AZD1222 COVID-19 vaccine. Assay: immunoSEQ multiplex PCR; the TCRdb copy retains only in-frame clones and omits some. This sample has about 59,000 clones, with approximately 89% found just once. V lost 7 bases to trimming and J lost 4 bases, with 12 bases between them. The germline V gene has CDR1 SQVTM and CDR2 ANQGSEA. The CDR3 consists of 12 residues. Notes on this clone: Its antigen is currently unknown.

Regarding the study as a whole: There were mostly white British donors and more females than males, and clonal diversity was possibly underestimated. Baseline antibody screening turned up just a handful of seropositive AZD1222 recipients. Distributed over spike, vaccine-associated CD4 TCRs predominated at 160-218 and 743-854.

This clonotype was obtained from an adult who received the AZD1222 COVID-19 vaccine. The chain employs TRBV29-1 and TRBJ2-3; the D gene is possibly TRBD1 (6 bases). Sequencing used peripheral blood, obtained 28 days after the second AZD1222 dose. The CDR3 loop reads CSGGGDSDTQYF. The CDR3 nucleotides are TGCAGCGGAGGGGGTGATTCAGATACGCAGTATTTT.